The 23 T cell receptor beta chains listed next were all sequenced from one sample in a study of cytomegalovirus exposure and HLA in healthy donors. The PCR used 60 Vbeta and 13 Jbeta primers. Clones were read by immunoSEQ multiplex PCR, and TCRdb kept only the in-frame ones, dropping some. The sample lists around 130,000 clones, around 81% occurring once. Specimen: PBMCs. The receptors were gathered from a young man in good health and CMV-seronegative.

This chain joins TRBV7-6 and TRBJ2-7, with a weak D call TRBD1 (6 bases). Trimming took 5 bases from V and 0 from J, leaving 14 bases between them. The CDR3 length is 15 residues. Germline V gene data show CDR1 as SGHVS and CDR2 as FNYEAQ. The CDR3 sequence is CASSPDRTSSYEQYF. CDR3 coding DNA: TGTGCCAGCAGCCCCGACAGGACCAGCTCCTACGAGCAGTACTTC.

The DNA of the CDR3 is TGTGCCAGCAGCGTAGGGCATGTCACATCTGGAAACACCATATATTTT. Its protein is CASSVGHVTSGNTIYF. The chain uses TRBV9 and TRBJ1-3; D is unresolved. The V gene's germline CDR1 is SGDLS and CDR2 YYNGEE. The CDR3 contains 16 residues. V lost 0 bases and J 1 base, leaving 11 bases between the germline ends.

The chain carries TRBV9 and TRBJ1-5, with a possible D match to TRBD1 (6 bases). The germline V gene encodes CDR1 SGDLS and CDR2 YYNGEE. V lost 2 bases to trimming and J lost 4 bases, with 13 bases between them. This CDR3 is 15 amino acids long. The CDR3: CASSVDSLGNQPQHF. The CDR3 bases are TGTGCCAGCAGCGTGGACAGCCTTGGAAATCAGCCCCAGCATTTT.

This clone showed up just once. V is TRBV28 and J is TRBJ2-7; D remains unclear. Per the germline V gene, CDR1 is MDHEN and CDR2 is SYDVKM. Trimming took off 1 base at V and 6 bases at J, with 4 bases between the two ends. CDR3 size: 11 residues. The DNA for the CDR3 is TGTGCCAGCAGTTTATCGGGCGAGCAGTACTTC. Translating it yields CASSLSGEQYF.

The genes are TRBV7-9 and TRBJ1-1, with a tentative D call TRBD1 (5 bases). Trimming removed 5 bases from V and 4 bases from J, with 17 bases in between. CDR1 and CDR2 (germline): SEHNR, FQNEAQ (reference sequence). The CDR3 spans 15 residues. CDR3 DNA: TGTGCCAGCAGCCCTCTGGGGGGGATGGGCACTGAAGCTTTCTTT. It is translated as CASSPLGGMGTEAFF. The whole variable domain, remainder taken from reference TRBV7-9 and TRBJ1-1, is DTGVSQNPRHKITKRGQNVTFRCDPISEHNRLYWYRQTLGQGPEFLTYFQNEAQLEKSRLLSDRFSAERPKGSFSTLEIQRTEQGDSAMYLCASSPLGGMGTEAFFGQGTRLTVV.

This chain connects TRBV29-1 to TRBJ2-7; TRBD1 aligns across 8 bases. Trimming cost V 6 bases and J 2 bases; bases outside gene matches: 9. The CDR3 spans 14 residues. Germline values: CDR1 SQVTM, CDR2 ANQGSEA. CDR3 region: CSVDMQGAPYEQYF. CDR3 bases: TGCAGCGTAGACATGCAGGGGGCCCCCTACGAGCAGTACTTC.

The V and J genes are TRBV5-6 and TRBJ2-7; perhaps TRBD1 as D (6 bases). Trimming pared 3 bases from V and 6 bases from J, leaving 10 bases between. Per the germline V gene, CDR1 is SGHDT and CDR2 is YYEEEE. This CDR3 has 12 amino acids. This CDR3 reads CASSWGPAEQYF. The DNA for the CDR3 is TGTGCCAGCAGCTGGGGGCCAGCCGAGCAGTACTTC. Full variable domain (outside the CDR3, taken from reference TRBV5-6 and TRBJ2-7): DAGVTQSPTHLIKTRGQQVTLRCSPKSGHDTVSWYQQALGQGPQFIFQYYEEEERQRGNFPDRFSGHQFPNYSSELNVNALLLGDSALYLCASSWGPAEQYFGPGTRLTVT.

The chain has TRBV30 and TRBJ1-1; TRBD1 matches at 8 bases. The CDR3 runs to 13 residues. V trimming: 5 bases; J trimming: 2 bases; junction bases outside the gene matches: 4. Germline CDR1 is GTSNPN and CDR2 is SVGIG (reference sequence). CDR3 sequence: CAWRTGLNTEAFF. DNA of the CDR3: TGTGCCTGGCGGACAGGGCTTAACACTGAAGCTTTCTTT.

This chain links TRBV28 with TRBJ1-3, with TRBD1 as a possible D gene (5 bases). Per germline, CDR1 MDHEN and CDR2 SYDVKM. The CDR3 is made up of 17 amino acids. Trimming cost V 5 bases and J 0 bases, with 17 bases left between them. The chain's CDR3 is CASSTPISGHSGNTIYF. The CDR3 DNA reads TGTGCCAGCAGTACCCCGATCTCAGGGCACTCTGGAAACACCATATATTTT.

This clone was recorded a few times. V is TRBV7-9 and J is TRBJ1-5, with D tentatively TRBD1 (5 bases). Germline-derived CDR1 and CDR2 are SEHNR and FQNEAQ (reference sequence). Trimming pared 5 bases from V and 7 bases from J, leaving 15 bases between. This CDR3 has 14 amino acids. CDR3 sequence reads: CASSRGGIEQPQHF. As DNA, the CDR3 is TGTGCCAGCAGCCGGGGGGGTATCGAGCAGCCCCAGCATTTT.

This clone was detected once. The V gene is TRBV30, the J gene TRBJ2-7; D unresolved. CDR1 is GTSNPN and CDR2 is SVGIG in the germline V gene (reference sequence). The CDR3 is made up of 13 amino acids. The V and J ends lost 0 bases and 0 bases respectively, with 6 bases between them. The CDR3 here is CAWSVRGSYEQYF. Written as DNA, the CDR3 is TGTGCCTGGAGTGTCAGAGGCTCCTACGAGCAGTACTTC. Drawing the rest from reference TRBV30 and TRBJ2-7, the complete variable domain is SQTIHQWPATLVQPVGSPLSLECTVEGTSNPNLYWYRQAAGRGLQLLFYSVGIGQISSEVPQNLSASRPQDRQFILSSKKLLLSDSGFYLCAWSVRGSYEQYFGPGTRLTVT.

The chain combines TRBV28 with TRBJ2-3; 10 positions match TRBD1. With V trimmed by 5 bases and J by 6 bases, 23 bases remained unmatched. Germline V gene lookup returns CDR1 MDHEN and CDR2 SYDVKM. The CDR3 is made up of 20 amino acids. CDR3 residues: CASSITGTGVIGFTIDTQYF. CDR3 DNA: TGTGCCAGCAGTATAACCGGGACAGGGGTTATTGGGTTTACGATTGATACGCAGTATTTT.

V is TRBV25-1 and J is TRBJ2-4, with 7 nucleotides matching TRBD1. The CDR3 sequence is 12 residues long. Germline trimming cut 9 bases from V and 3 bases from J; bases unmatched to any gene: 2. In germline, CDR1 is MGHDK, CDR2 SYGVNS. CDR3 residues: CARTGIKNIQYF. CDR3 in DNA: TGTGCCAGGACAGGGATCAAAAACATTCAGTACTTC.

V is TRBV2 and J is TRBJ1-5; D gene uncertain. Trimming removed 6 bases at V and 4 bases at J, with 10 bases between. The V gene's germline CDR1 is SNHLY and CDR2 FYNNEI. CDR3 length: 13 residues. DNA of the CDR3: TGTGCCAGCAGAACAGAAGTGAATCAGCCCCAGCATTTT. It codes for CASRTEVNQPQHF.

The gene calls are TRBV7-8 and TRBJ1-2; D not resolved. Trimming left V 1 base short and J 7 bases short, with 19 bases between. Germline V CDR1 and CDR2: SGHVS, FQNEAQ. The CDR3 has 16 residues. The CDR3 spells CASSLVEFVPPGGYTF. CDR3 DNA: TGTGCCAGCAGCTTAGTGGAATTTGTCCCTCCGGGTGGCTACACCTTC. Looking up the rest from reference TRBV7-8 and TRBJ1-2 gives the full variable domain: GAGVSQSPRYKVAKRGQDVALRCDPISGHVSLFWYQQALGQGPEFLTYFQNEAQLDKSGLPSDRFFAERPEGSVSTLKIQRTQQEDSAVYLCASSLVEFVPPGGYTFGSGTRLTVV.

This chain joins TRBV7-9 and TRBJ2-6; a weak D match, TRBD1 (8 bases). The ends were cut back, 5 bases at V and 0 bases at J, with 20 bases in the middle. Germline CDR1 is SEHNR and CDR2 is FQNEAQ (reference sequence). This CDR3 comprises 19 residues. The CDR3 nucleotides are TGTGCCAGCAGCATACGAAACAGGGGGGGACTCTCTGGGGCCAACGTCCTGACTTTC. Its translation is CASSIRNRGGLSGANVLTF.

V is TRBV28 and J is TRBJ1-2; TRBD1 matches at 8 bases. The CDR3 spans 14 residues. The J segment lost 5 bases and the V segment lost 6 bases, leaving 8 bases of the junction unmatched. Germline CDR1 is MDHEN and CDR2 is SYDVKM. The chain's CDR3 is CASRDGQGVYGYTF. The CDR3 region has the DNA TGTGCCAGCAGGGACGGACAGGGCGTGTATGGCTACACCTTC.

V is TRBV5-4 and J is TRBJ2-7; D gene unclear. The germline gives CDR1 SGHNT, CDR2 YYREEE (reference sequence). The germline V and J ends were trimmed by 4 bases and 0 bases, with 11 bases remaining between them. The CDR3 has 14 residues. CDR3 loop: CASSPFNYSYEQYF. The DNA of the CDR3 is TGTGCCAGCAGCCCCTTCAACTACTCCTACGAGCAGTACTTC.

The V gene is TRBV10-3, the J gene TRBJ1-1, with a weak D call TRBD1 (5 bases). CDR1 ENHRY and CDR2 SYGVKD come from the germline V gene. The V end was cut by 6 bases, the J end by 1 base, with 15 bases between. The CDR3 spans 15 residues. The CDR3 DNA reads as TGTGCCATCAGCCAACGGGGGGAAGGGAACACTGAAGCTTTCTTT. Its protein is CAISQRGEGNTEAFF.

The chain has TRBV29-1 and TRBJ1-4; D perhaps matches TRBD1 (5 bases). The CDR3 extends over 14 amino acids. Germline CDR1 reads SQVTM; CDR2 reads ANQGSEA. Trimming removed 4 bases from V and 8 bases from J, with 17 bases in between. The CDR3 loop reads CSVVPRTSSEKLFF. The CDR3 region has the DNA TGCAGCGTTGTTCCTAGGACATCAAGCGAAAAACTGTTTTTT.

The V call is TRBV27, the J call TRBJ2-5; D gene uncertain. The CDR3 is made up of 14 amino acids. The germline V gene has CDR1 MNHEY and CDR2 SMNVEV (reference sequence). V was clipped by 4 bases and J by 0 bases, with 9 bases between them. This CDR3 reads CASSSISYQETQYF. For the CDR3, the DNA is TGTGCCAGCAGTTCTATCTCGTACCAAGAGACCCAGTACTTC.

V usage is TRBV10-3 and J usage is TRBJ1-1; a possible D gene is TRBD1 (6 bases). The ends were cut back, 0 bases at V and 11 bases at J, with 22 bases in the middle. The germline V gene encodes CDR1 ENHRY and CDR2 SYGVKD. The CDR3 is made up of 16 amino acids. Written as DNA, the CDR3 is TGTGCCATCAGTGAGTCTTGGCAGGGGTCATGGTATACGGCTTTCTTT. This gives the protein CAISESWQGSWYTAFF.

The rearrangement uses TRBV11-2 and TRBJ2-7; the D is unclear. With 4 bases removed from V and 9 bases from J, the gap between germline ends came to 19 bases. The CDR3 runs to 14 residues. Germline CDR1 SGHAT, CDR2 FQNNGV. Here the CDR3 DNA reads TGTGCCAGCAGCTCCAATCGCGTGGTAGGCGGGCAGTACTTC. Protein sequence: CASSSNRVVGGQYF.